This T cell receptor beta chain stems from a study of metastatic and nonmetastatic thyroid tumors. Study summary: Thyroid patients, malignant and benign, had repertoires compared across blood and tumor or nodule tissue. Study outcomes and limitations: It was reported that TCR beta diversity was significantly higher in malignant thyroid tumors than benign nodules, in blood and tumor.

With 2 bases removed from V and 7 bases from J, the gap between germline ends came to 13 bases. Germline V gene data show CDR1 as SGHTS and CDR2 as YDEGEE. The CDR3 is 13 residues long. There were no patients who had received any treatment before thyroid surgery. Per the original methods: The study took CDR3 differences across clinicopathological groups and made a distant-metastasis classifier for papillary thyroid cancer from them. TCRdb re-called the PCR reads via MiXCR. The V and J calls here are based on TCRdb, not the publication. The table records about 35,000 clones, 29% of them present only once. Turning to this clone: Its matching antigen is unknown.

The receptor was isolated from a female donor with papillary thyroid cancer or a benign thyroid nodule (not recorded which). Some clones in this sample may be carry-over from other donors' samples. The chain recombines TRBV5-8 with TRBJ2-7; D is perhaps TRBD2 (6 bases). Sequenced material: blood. DNA for the CDR3: TGTGCCAGCAGCTTTCGGCAGGCGGGGGAGCAGTACTTC. Protein product: CASSFRQAGEQYF.